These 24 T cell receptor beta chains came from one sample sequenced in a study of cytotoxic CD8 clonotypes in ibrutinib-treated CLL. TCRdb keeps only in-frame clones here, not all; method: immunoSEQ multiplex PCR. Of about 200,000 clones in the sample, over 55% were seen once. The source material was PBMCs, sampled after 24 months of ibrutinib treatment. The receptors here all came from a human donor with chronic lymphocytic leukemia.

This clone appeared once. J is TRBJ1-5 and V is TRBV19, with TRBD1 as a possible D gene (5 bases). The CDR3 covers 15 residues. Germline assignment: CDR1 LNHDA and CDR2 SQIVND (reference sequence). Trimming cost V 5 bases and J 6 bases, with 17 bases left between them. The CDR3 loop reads CASSSQGGWGQPQHF. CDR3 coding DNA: TGTGCCAGTAGTTCCCAGGGCGGGTGGGGTCAGCCCCAGCATTTT.

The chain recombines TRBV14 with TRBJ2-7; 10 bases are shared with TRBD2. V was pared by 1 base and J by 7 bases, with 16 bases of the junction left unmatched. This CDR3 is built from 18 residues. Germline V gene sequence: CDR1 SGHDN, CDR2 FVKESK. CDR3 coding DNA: TGTGCCAGCAGCCAAGTCAGCGGGAGGGCCTTTTCGACTGCAGAGCAGTACTTC. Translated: CASSQVSGRAFSTAEQYF. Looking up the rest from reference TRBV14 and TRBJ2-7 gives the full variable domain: EAGVTQFPSHSVIEKGQTVTLRCDPISGHDNLYWYRRVMGKEIKFLLHFVKESKQDESGMPNNRFLAERTGGTYSTLKVQPAELEDSGVYFCASSQVSGRAFSTAEQYFGPGTRLTVT.

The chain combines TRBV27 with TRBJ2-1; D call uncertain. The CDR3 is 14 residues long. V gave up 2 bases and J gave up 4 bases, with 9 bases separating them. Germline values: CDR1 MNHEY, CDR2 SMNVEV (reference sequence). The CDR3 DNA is TGTGCCAGCAGTTTACGGCAGGATTACAATGAGCAGTTCTTC. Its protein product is CASSLRQDYNEQFF.

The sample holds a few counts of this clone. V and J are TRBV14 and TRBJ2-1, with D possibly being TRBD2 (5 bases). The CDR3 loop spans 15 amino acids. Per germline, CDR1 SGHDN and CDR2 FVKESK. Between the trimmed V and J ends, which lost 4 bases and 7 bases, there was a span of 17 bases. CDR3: CASSRTRNPSNEQFF. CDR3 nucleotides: TGTGCCAGCAGCCGTACTAGGAACCCATCGAATGAGCAGTTCTTC.

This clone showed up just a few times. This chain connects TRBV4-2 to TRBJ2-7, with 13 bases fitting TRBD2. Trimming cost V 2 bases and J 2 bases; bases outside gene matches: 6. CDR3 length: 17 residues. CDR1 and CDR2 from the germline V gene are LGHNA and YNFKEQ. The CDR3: CASSQQGGTSGAYEQYF. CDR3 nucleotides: TGTGCCAGCAGCCAACAAGGTGGGACTAGCGGGGCCTACGAGCAGTACTTC.

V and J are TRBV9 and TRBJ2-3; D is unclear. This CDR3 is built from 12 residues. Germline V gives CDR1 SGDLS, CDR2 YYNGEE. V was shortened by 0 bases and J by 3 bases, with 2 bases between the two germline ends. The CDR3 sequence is CASSVATDTQYF. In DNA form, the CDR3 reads TGTGCCAGCAGCGTAGCTACAGATACGCAGTATTTT.

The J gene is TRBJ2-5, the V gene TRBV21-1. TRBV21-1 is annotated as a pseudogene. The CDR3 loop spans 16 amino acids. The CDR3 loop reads CASSPRLVGSGLTQYF. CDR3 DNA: TGTGCCAGCAGCCCACGACTGGTTGGGTCTGGGCTGACCCAGTACTTC.

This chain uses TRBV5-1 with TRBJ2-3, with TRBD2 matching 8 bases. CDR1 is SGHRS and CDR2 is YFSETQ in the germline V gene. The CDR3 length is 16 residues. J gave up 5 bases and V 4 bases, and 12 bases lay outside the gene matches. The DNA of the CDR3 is TGCGCCAGCAGCCTGGACCTAGCGGGTATAAGAGATACGCAGTATTTT. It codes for CASSLDLAGIRDTQYF.

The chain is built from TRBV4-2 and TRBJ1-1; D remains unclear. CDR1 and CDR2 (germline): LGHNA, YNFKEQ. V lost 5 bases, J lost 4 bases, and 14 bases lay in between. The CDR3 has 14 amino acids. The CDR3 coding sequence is TGTGCCAGCAGCTTGTTGAGGGAGGCCACTGAAGCTTTCTTT. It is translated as CASSLLREATEAFF.

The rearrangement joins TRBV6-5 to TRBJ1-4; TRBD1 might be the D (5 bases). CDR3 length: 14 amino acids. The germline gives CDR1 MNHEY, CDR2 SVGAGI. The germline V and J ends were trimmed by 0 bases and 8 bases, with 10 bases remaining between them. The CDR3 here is CASSYSGVGEKLFF. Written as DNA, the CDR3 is TGTGCCAGCAGTTACTCGGGGGTCGGCGAAAAACTGTTTTTT.

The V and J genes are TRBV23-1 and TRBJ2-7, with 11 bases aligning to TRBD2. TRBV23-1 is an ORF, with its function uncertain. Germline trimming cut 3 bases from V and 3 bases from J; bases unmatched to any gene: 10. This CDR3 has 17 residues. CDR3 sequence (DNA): TGCGCCAGCAGTCATCTTAAGACTAGCGGGATGCTCTACGAGCAGTACTTC. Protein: CASSHLKTSGMLYEQYF.

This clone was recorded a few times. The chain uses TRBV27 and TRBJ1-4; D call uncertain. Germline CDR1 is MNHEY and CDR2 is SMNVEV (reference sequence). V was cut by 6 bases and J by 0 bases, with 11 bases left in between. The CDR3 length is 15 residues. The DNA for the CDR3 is TGTGCCAGCAGCCCCCTATACGCAACTAATGAAAAACTGTTTTTT. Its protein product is CASSPLYATNEKLFF.

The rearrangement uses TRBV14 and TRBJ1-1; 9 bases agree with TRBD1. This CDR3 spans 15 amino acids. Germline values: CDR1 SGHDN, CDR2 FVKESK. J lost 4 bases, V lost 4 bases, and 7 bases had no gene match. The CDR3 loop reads CASSRTGGWGTEAFF. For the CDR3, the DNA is TGTGCCAGCAGCCGCACAGGGGGCTGGGGCACTGAAGCTTTCTTT.

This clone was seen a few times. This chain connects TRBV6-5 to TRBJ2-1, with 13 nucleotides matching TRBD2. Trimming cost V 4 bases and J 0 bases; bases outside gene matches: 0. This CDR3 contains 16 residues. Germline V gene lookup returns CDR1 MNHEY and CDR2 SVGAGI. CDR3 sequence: CASSWTSGSSYNEQFF. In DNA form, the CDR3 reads TGTGCCAGCAGTTGGACTAGCGGGAGCTCCTACAATGAGCAGTTCTTC.

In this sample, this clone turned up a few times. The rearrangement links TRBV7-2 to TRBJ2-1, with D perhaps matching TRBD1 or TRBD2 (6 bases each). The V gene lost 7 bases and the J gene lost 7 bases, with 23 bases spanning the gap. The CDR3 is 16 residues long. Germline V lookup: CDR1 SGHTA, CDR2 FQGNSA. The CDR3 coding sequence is TGTGCCAGCACCCAAACGCGGGACACACCGGTGAATGAGCAGTTCTTC. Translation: CASTQTRDTPVNEQFF.

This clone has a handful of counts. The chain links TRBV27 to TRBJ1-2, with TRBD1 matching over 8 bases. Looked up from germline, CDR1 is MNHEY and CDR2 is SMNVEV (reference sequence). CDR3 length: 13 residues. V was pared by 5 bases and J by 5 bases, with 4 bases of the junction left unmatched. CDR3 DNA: TGTGCCAGCAGTACCCACAGGGGGTATGGCTACACCTTC. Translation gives CASSTHRGYGYTF.

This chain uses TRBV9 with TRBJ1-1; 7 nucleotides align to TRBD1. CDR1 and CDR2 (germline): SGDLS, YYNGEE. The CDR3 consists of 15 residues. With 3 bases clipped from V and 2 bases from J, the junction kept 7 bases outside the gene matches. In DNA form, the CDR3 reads TGTGCCAGCAGCGCGACGGGACAGCCCAACACTGAAGCTTTCTTT. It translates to CASSATGQPNTEAFF.

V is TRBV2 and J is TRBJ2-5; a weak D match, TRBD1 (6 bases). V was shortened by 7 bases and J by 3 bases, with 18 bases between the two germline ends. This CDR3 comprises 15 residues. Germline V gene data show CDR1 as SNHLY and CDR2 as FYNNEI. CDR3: CASTYREFGEETQYF. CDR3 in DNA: TGTGCCAGCACCTACAGGGAGTTCGGTGAAGAGACCCAGTACTTC.

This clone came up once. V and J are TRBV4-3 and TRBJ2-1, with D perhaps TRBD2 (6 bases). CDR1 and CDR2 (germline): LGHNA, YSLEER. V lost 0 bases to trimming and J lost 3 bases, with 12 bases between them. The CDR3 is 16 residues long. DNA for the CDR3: TGCGCCAGCAGCCAAGATACAGCGGGCAACTACAATGAGCAGTTCTTC. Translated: CASSQDTAGNYNEQFF.

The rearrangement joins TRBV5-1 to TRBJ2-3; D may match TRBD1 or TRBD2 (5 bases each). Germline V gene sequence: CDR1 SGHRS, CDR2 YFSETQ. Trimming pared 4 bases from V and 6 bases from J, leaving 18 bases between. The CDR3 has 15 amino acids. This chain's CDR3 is CASSIRDRPPDTQYF. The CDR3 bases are TGCGCCAGCAGCATCCGGGACCGGCCCCCGGATACGCAGTATTTT. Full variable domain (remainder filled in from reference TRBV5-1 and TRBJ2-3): KAGVTQTPRYLIKTRGQQVTLSCSPISGHRSVSWYQQTPGQGLQFLFEYFSETQRNKGNFPGRFSGRQFSNSRSEMNVSTLELGDSALYLCASSIRDRPPDTQYFGPGTRLTVL.

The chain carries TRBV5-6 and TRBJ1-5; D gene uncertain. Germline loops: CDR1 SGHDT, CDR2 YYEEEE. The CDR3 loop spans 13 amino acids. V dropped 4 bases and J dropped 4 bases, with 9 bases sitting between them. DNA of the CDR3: TGTGCCAGCAGCCCGGGAAGGAATCAGCCCCAGCATTTT. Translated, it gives CASSPGRNQPQHF.

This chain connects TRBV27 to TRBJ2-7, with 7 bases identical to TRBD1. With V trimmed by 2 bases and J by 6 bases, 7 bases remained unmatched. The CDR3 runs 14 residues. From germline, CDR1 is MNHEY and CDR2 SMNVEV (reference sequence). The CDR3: CASSLIQGPGEQYF. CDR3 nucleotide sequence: TGTGCCAGCAGTTTAATACAGGGGCCTGGCGAGCAGTACTTC.

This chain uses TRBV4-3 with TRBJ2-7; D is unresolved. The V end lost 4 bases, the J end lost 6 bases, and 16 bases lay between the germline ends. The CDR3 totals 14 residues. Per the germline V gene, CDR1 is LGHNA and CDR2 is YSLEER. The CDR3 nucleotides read TGCGCCAGCAGCCCAAGCCCTACTTCTAGCGAGCAGTACTTC. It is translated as CASSPSPTSSEQYF.

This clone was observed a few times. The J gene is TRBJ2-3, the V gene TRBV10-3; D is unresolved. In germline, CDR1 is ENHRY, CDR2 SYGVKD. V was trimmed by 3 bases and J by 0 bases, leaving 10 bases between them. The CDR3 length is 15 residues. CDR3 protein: CAISDWGSSTDTQYF. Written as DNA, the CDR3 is TGTGCCATCAGTGATTGGGGTTCTAGCACAGATACGCAGTATTTT.